This record covers a single TCR beta chain. Its antigen is unidentified. One end of the junction fails to match germline, which may point to a read error. The data were obtained in a study of tumor-infiltrating lymphocytes in primary liver carcinoma. On the study more broadly: Sample yields of productive TCRbeta reads, ranging from roughly 3.65 to 7.5 million, were similar across tissue types.

Blood RNA came from unsorted whole blood; germline DNA was also extracted. The germline V gene encodes CDR1 SGHRS and CDR2 YFSETQ. The CDR3 is 16 residues long. A primer matching the constant region was used to make TCR beta cDNA from approximately 500 ng of total RNA. What produced the TCR beta libraries was three nested multiplex PCR rounds using slightly modified ARM-PCR. TRBV1-TRBV30 forward and Cbeta reverse primers drove the first two approximately 11-cycle rounds. A single record per CDR3 protein comes from TCRdb applying MiXCR to the multiplex PCR reads. The repertoire holds about 200,000 distinct CDR3 sequences, with approximately 65% as singletons. Study-wide findings and caveats: Tumor specimens were characterized by a significantly higher top-250-clone fraction than blood (p = 0.039).

The sample consisted of peripheral blood. The sequence was collected from a woman aged 60-75 years with primary liver carcinoma and hepatitis B virus infection. J is TRBJ2-5 and V is TRBV5-1, with 13 bases that match TRBD2. CDR3 sequence (DNA): TGCGCCAGCAGCTTGTCGACTAGCGGGGGGCAAGAGACCCAGCACTTC. The encoded protein is CASSLSTSGGQETQHF.